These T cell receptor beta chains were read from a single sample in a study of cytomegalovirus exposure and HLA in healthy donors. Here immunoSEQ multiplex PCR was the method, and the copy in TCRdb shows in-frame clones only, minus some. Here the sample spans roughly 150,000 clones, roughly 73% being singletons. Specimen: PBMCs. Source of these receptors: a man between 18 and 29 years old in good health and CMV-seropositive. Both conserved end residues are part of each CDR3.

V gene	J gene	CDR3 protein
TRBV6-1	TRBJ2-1	CASSEQYGTGNYNEQFF
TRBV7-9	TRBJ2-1	CASSHGLAGSNEQFF
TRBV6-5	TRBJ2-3	CASRNPSGREYF
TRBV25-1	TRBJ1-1	CASSEAGEGNTEAFF
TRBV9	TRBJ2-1	CASSVVGVTYNEQFF
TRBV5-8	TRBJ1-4	CASSPGQGRNEKLFF
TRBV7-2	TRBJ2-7	CASSPGPGLYEQYF
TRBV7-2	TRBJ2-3	CASSPPPPGAQYF
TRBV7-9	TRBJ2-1	CASSYSGGNEQFF
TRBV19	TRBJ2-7	CASSWQGQHEQYF
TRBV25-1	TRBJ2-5	CASRPGQGTYQETQYF
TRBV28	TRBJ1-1	CASSLSPQAGLNTEAFF
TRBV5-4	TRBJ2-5	CASRHVDRVQETQYF
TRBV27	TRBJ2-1	CASSFLKSGPYNEQFF
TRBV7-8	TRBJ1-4	CASRQDRGVPHF
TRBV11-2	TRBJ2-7	CASSLRTGGAEQYF
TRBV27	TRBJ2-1	CASTHPAGREQFF
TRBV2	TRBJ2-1	CASRDRTSGRHEQFF
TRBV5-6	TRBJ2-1	CASSLFLRLANFNEQFF
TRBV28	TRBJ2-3	CASSFGGRATDTQYF
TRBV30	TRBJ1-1	CAWSSKQNTEAFF
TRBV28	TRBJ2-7	CASSSGTANYEQYF
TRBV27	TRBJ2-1	CASSKLILAGDSYNEQFF
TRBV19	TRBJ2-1	CASSIRDYNEQFF
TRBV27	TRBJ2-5	CASSLSVGGWKTQYF
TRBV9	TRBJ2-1	CASSGQAGLSYNEQFF
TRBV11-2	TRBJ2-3	CASSPKAGRIDTQYF
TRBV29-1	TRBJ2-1	CSVEVTGGSGVYNEQFF
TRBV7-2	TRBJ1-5	CASNPQGNQPQHF
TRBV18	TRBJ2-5	CASSPLNLATGETQYF
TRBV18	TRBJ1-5	CASSPNRGDSNQPQHF